This is a list of T cell receptor beta chains from one sample in a study of OX40 agonist ivuxolimab in advanced cancers. TCRdb's table, derived via immunoSEQ multiplex PCR, lists solely in-frame clones and lacks some. Here the sample spans around 86,000 clones, approximately 90% being singletons. The starting material was CD4+ or CD8+ T cells sorted from blood, obtained in a trial of the OX40 agonist ivuxolimab. These receptors were obtained from an adult with an advanced solid tumor such as melanoma, head and neck, liver or kidney cancer. Each CDR3 is given with its conserved first and last residue. A D gene is named only where the DNA matches it firmly. Size is stated for part of the rows, as once, few or many counts, or as a class when the clone is expanded.

V,J,size,D,CDR3,DNA
TRBV6-1,TRBJ2-3,NA,TRBD1,CASSEEQGKADTQYF,TGTGCCAGCAGTGAAGAACAGGGGAAGGCAGATACGCAGTATTTT
TRBV7-8,TRBJ2-1,NA,TRBD2,CASSLVWTSESYNERQFF,TGTGCCAGCAGCTTAGTCTGGACTAGCGAATCCTACAATGAGCGGCAGTTCTTC
TRBV30,TRBJ2-1,once,NA,CAWSAGSEGQFF,TGTGCCTGGAGTGCTGGGAGTGAAGGGCAGTTCTTC
TRBV4-1,TRBJ1-6,NA,TRBD1,CASSRTGVADNSPLHF,TGCGCCAGCAGCCGGACAGGGGTGGCCGATAATTCACCCCTCCACTTT
TRBV9,TRBJ1-2,NA,NA,CASSGQGGGYTF,TGTGCCAGCAGCGGTCAGGGTGGTGGCTACACCTTC
TRBV5-5,TRBJ1-5,NA,NA,CASSSAGDTNQPQHF,TGTGCCAGCAGCTCCGCGGGAGACACCAATCAGCCCCAGCATTTT
TRBV19,TRBJ1-1,NA,NA,CASRRGGQGFLDTEAFF,TGTGCCAGTAGAAGGGGGGGGCAGGGTTTCTTAGACACTGAAGCTTTCTTT
TRBV4-2,TRBJ1-2,few,TRBD1,CASSQEGLQGGLYGYTF,TGTGCCAGCAGCCAAGAAGGTCTGCAGGGGGGACTCTATGGCTACACCTTC
TRBV5-4,TRBJ2-3,once,TRBD2,CASSPGLSVRDTQYF,TGTGCCAGCAGCCCGGGACTATCTGTCAGAGATACGCAGTATTTT
TRBV19,TRBJ2-2,NA,TRBD2,CASSTSLAGGPMGELFF,TGTGCCAGTAGTACCTCCTTAGCGGGAGGGCCCATGGGGGAGCTGTTTTTT
TRBV5-1,TRBJ2-7,NA,TRBD2,CASSFLSGSSYEQYF,TGCGCCAGCAGCTTCTTGAGCGGGAGCTCCTACGAGCAGTACTTC
TRBV6-6,TRBJ2-1,NA,NA,CASRRGSYNEQFF,TGTGCCAGCAGGAGGGGCTCCTACAATGAGCAGTTCTTC
TRBV29-1,TRBJ2-3,NA,NA,CSALGSLDTQYF,TGCAGCGCCCTGGGATCCCTAGATACGCAGTATTTT
TRBV10-3,TRBJ2-2,NA,NA,CAISRDGRAGELFF,TGTGCCATCAGCCGGGACGGCAGGGCCGGGGAGCTGTTTTTT
TRBV30,TRBJ2-1,NA,TRBD2,CAWSRTSGRANEQFF,TGTGCCTGGAGTCGGACTAGCGGGAGGGCCAATGAGCAGTTCTTC
TRBV15,TRBJ1-1,NA,NA,CATSRDRARKGTEAFF,TGTGCCACCAGCAGAGATCGGGCACGAAAAGGCACTGAAGCTTTCTTT
TRBV13,TRBJ2-3,NA,NA,CASSPRATDTQYF,TGTGCCAGCAGTCCCAGGGCCACAGATACGCAGTATTTT
TRBV4-2,TRBJ2-1,NA,TRBD2,CASSQRAIAGGGGNEQFF,TGTGCCAGCAGCCAAAGGGCTATAGCGGGCGGGGGGGGGAATGAGCAGTTCTTC
TRBV7-2,TRBJ1-4,NA,NA,CASSFEQNEKLFF,TGTGCCAGCAGCTTCGAACAAAATGAAAAACTGTTTTTT
TRBV19,TRBJ2-5,few,NA,CASRSDGVGTQYF,TGTGCCAGTAGATCAGACGGGGTGGGGACCCAGTACTTC
TRBV11-2,TRBJ1-1,NA,NA,CASSVDRNTEAFF,TGTGCCAGCAGCGTCGACAGGAACACTGAAGCTTTCTTT
TRBV7-2,TRBJ2-4,NA,TRBD2,CASSLGASGTSFDIQYF,TGTGCCAGCAGCTTAGGGGCTAGCGGGACGTCTTTCGACATTCAGTACTTC
TRBV4-1,TRBJ2-1,NA,TRBD2,CASSPLSREGGNEQFF,TGCGCCAGCAGCCCCCTAAGTCGGGAGGGGGGCAATGAGCAGTTCTTC
TRBV7-2,TRBJ2-2,NA,NA,CASSRAGDGELFF,TGTGCCAGCAGCCGCGCTGGGGACGGGGAGCTGTTTTTT
TRBV4-2,TRBJ2-1,NA,NA,CASSQDGVYEQFF,TGTGCCAGCAGCCAAGACGGCGTTTATGAGCAGTTCTTC
TRBV7-2,TRBJ2-1,NA,TRBD2,CASSPIRTSGRYNEQFF,TGTGCCAGCAGCCCAATACGGACTAGCGGGAGGTACAATGAGCAGTTCTTC
TRBV5-6,TRBJ2-1,NA,TRBD1,CASSLDRGSYFYNEQFF,TGTGCCAGCAGCTTGGACAGGGGGTCCTACTTTTACAATGAGCAGTTCTTC
TRBV19,TRBJ2-5,NA,TRBD2,CASSKGLAGNYEAQYF,TGTGCCAGTAGTAAGGGACTAGCGGGTAACTATGAGGCCCAGTACTTC
TRBV4-3,TRBJ2-3,NA,NA,CASSQDGGAVLSTDTQYF,TGCGCCAGCAGCCAAGACGGAGGAGCGGTTCTGAGCACAGATACGCAGTATTTT
TRBV9,TRBJ2-5,NA,NA,CASSVDWTETQYF,TGTGCCAGCAGCGTCGACTGGACAGAGACCCAGTACTTC
TRBV10-3,TRBJ2-1,NA,NA,CAIFDSLYNEQFF,TGTGCCATATTTGACTCTCTCTACAATGAGCAGTTCTTC
TRBV7-8,TRBJ1-1,NA,NA,CASSLSRGVNTEAFF,TGTGCCAGCAGCCTATCGAGGGGTGTGAACACTGAAGCTTTCTTT
TRBV29-1,TRBJ1-4,NA,NA,CSGRGRGTNEKLFF,TGCAGCGGACGGGGCAGGGGTACAAATGAAAAACTGTTTTTT
TRBV7-9,TRBJ2-7,NA,NA,CASSPREQGSSYEQYF,TGTGCCAGCAGCCCACGGGAGCAGGGAAGCTCCTACGAGCAGTACTTC
TRBV11-2,TRBJ2-7,NA,TRBD2,CASSLTSGRTSSYEQYF,TGTGCCAGCAGCTTAACTAGCGGGAGGACGAGCTCCTACGAGCAGTACTTC
TRBV10-2,TRBJ2-7,NA,TRBD2,CASRRGLAVYEQYF,TGCGCCAGCAGACGTGGACTAGCGGTTTACGAGCAGTACTTC
TRBV2,TRBJ2-2,NA,TRBD1,CASRGDRVGTGELFF,TGTGCCAGCAGGGGGGACAGGGTTGGTACCGGGGAGCTGTTTTTT
TRBV5-1,TRBJ2-5,NA,NA,CASSLSVQETQYF,TGCGCCAGCAGCTTGTCAGTCCAAGAGACCCAGTACTTC
TRBV10-1,TRBJ2-7,NA,NA,CASSSLLGASEQYF,TGCGCCAGCAGTTCCCTCCTTGGGGCGAGCGAGCAGTACTTC
TRBV27,TRBJ2-1,NA,TRBD2,CATTVRGYSGSFGNEQFF,TGTGCCACTACCGTCCGAGGGTATAGCGGGAGCTTCGGCAATGAGCAGTTCTTC
TRBV27,TRBJ2-7,NA,NA,CASSRGYEQYF,TGTGCCAGCAGTCGAGGTTACGAGCAGTACTTC
TRBV9,TRBJ2-6,NA,NA,CASSVEGGYRGRNSGANVLTF,TGTGCCAGCAGCGTAGAGGGGGGTTACAGGGGCCGTAACTCTGGGGCCAACGTCCTGACTTTC
TRBV19,TRBJ1-1,NA,NA,CASTRNTEAFF,TGTGCCAGTACGCGGAACACTGAAGCTTTCTTT
TRBV19,TRBJ1-2,NA,TRBD1,CASSLPTGGNYGYTF,TGTGCCAGTAGTCTTCCAACAGGGGGTAACTATGGCTACACCTTC
TRBV13,TRBJ1-3,NA,NA,CASSGYGSPPGNTIYF,TGTGCCAGCTCCGGCTATGGTTCACCCCCTGGAAACACCATATATTTT
TRBV16,TRBJ1-4,NA,TRBD1,CASSQSDRVGEKLFF,TGTGCCAGCAGCCAATCAGACAGGGTCGGCGAAAAACTGTTTTTT
TRBV27,TRBJ1-2,NA,TRBD1,CASSLLPGQGDRGYTF,TGTGCCAGCAGTCTACTCCCGGGACAGGGAGATAGGGGCTACACCTTC
TRBV5-4,TRBJ2-3,NA,NA,CASSSDKDTTDTQYF,TGTGCCAGCAGCTCTGACAAGGATACCACAGATACGCAGTATTTT
TRBV5-5,TRBJ2-5,NA,TRBD1,CASSSQGRGLETQYF,TGTGCCAGCAGCTCACAGGGGAGAGGTTTGGAGACCCAGTACTTC
TRBV5-1,TRBJ1-4,NA,TRBD1,CASSLGQGEKLFF,TGCGCCAGCAGCTTGGGACAGGGTGAAAAACTGTTTTTT
TRBV6-5,TRBJ1-2,NA,TRBD1,CASSRPGQGGYGYTF,TGTGCCAGCAGCAGGCCGGGACAGGGGGGCTATGGCTACACCTTC
TRBV5-6,TRBJ2-2,NA,TRBD2,CASRRGVAGELFF,TGTGCCAGCCGCCGGGGGGTTGCCGGGGAGCTGTTTTTT
TRBV6-5,TRBJ1-3,NA,NA,CASREGNTIYF,TGTGCCAGCAGGGAAGGAAACACCATATATTTT
TRBV6-5,TRBJ2-7,NA,NA,CASSYSGRASYEQYF,TGTGCCAGCAGTTACTCGGGACGAGCCTCCTACGAGCAGTACTTC